This T cell receptor (beta chain) was found in a study of CD8+CD57+ T cells in acquired aplastic anemia. The germline V gene has CDR1 LNHNV and CDR2 YYDKDF (reference sequence). The CDR3 is made up of 13 amino acids. The germline V and J ends were trimmed by 0 bases and 11 bases, with 13 bases remaining between them. At least ten counts were recorded for this clonotype. According to the study, genomic DNA was the template for TCR beta VDJ and CDR3 profiling. TCRdb redid the calling of the reads with MiXCR, one entry per CDR3 protein. Among 400,000 to 450,000 distinct CDR3 sequences, just under 70% were seen once, and the ten largest hold 4%.

This sequence originates from a human donor in good health, serving as a control. The material sequenced was sorted CD4+, CD8+, or CD8+CD57+ T cells (not recorded which) from PBMCs. The rearrangement links TRBV15 to TRBJ1-1, with D possibly TRBD1 on 6 matching bases. The CDR3 nucleotides read TGTGCCACCAGCAGAGATCCGGGGGCTAGGGCTTTCTTT. It specifies CATSRDPGARAFF.